The 18 T cell receptor beta chains presented below share a single source sample, sequenced in a study of beta chain features in type 1 diabetes. Reverse transcription of all isolated RNA meant that expressed TCRB transcripts were sequenced. Using immunoSEQ multiplex PCR, the repertoire was profiled, and TCRdb retains in-frame clones only, with some absent. This sample has 120,000 to 150,000 clones, with roughly 9.3% found just once. The sequencing input was central memory CD4+ T cells from blood. These receptors were obtained from a woman between 40 and 55 years old in good health.

As to this clone: Other DNA sequences in this specimen translate into the identical CDR3. The chain recombines TRBV7-9 with TRBJ2-5, with no clear D. Germline V gives CDR1 SEHNR, CDR2 FQNEAQ (reference sequence). This CDR3 spans 11 amino acids. V was trimmed by 4 bases and J by 4 bases, leaving 4 bases between them. CDR3 sequence: CASSSSETQYF. The CDR3 bases are TGTGCCAGCAGCTCCTCAGAGACCCAGTACTTC.

This clone was seen only a few times. The chain couples TRBV5-8 to TRBJ1-1; 11 nucleotides agree with TRBD1. CDR3 size: 15 residues. CDR1 SGHTS and CDR2 YDEGEE come from the germline V gene. With 4 bases clipped from V and 3 bases from J, the junction kept 5 bases outside the gene matches. DNA of the CDR3: TGTGCCAGCAGCACCGGACAGGGGGCGTACACTGAAGCTTTCTTT. Translation: CASSTGQGAYTEAFF.

This clone was counted between two and nine times. In DNA form, the CDR3 reads TGTGCCAGCAGCTTAGCGGAGGCAGATGAGCAGTTCTTC. Protein product: CASSLAEADEQFF. The rearrangement joins TRBV7-7 to TRBJ2-1; D may be TRBD2 (5 bases). The length of the CDR3 is 13 residues. Germline loops: CDR1 SSHAT, CDR2 FNYEAQ (reference sequence). V lost 0 bases and J 8 bases, leaving 8 bases between the germline ends.

Comment on this clone: Other DNA sequences in the sample encode the same CDR3. The chain uses TRBV18 and TRBJ2-7; 7 bases line up with TRBD1. This CDR3 contains 14 residues. CDR1 KGHSH and CDR2 LQKENI come from the germline V gene. V dropped 0 bases and J dropped 4; count of bases not matched to a gene: 3. Written as DNA, the CDR3 is TGTGCCAGCTCACCACCGACAGGGCCTTACGAGCAGTACTTC. Amino acid sequence: CASSPPTGPYEQYF.

Here the CDR3 reads CASSLGRGGTGELFF. The CDR3 DNA is TGTGCCAGCAGCTTGGGACGGGGAGGGACCGGGGAGCTGTTTTTT. The gene calls are TRBV5-4 and TRBJ2-2; 7 bases fit TRBD2. CDR1 SGHNT and CDR2 YYREEE come from the germline V gene (reference sequence). The junction had 4 bases not matched to a gene; V was cut back by 0 bases and J by 5 bases. The CDR3 is 15 residues long.

This clone was seen a handful of times. The DNA for the CDR3 is TGTGCCAGCAGTGCCTCCGGGACAGGGTCCTACGAGCAGTACTTC. Translating it yields CASSASGTGSYEQYF. This chain joins TRBV28 and TRBJ2-7; 9 bases map to TRBD1. Trimming at V came to 5 bases and at J to 1 base, leaving 6 bases not matched to a gene. CDR3 length: 15 amino acids. The germline V gene has CDR1 MDHEN and CDR2 SYDVKM.

The J gene is TRBJ1-2, the V gene TRBV7-2; weak D call: TRBD1 (5 bases). Germline assignment: CDR1 SGHTA and CDR2 FQGNSA. The V end lost 1 base, the J end lost 8 bases, and 17 bases lay between the germline ends. This CDR3 comprises 15 residues. The DNA of the CDR3 is TGTGCCAGCAGCTTAGATCTCCAGGGCCGGGAGGGCTACACCTTC. It codes for CASSLDLQGREGYTF.

This clone was counted between two and nine times. The chain employs TRBV14 and TRBJ2-1; 13 bases align to TRBD2. V shed 3 bases, J shed 0 bases, and the junction held 11 bases outside the gene matches. Germline V lookup: CDR1 SGHDN, CDR2 FVKESK. The CDR3 has 20 residues. CDR3 sequence: CASSHLKGLAGFSSYNEQFF. The CDR3 DNA is TGTGCCAGCAGCCATCTTAAGGGACTAGCGGGGTTCAGCTCCTACAATGAGCAGTTCTTC.

The V call is TRBV28, the J call TRBJ1-3, with 9 bases that match TRBD1. The germline CDR1 and CDR2 sequences are MDHEN and SYDVKM. The CDR3 is made up of 16 amino acids. J lost 3 bases, V lost 4 bases, and 7 bases had no gene match. The CDR3 loop reads CASSYPLGQGGNTIYF. In DNA, the CDR3 is TGTGCCAGCAGTTACCCTCTGGGACAGGGTGGAAACACCATATATTTT.

The chain has TRBV5-6 and TRBJ2-5; 9 bases match TRBD1. The germline V gene encodes CDR1 SGHDT and CDR2 YYEEEE. V shed 2 bases, J shed 0 bases, and the junction held 5 bases outside the gene matches. The length of the CDR3 is 16 residues. CDR3 nucleotides: TGTGCCAGCAGCTTTAGTGGGACAGGGTACCAAGAGACCCAGTACTTC. Its translation: CASSFSGTGYQETQYF. The full variable domain, with the rest looked up from reference TRBV5-6 and TRBJ2-5, is DAGVTQSPTHLIKTRGQQVTLRCSPKSGHDTVSWYQQALGQGPQFIFQYYEEEERQRGNFPDRFSGHQFPNYSSELNVNALLLGDSALYLCASSFSGTGYQETQYFGPGTRLLVL.

The sample holds a few counts of this clone. The chain has TRBV25-1 and TRBJ1-1; D is undetermined. The CDR3 is made up of 13 amino acids. Deletions cut 2 bases from V and 5 bases from J, with 9 bases between. CDR1 and CDR2 from the germline V gene are MGHDK and SYGVNS. The CDR3 DNA is TGTGCCAGCAGTGAAACCTCGGGGACTGAAGCTTTCTTT. Translating it yields CASSETSGTEAFF.

J is TRBJ2-3 and V is TRBV4-3; 8 nucleotides line up with TRBD1. Unmatched junction bases numbered 8, after V lost 4 bases and J lost 5 bases. This CDR3 has 15 amino acids. CDR1 is LGHNA and CDR2 is YSLEER in the germline V gene. CDR3 DNA: TGCGCCAGCAGCCCGGGCCAGGGGGCAAGAGATACGCAGTATTTT. Protein product: CASSPGQGARDTQYF.

The CDR3 protein is CASSFLAGDTGELFF. As DNA, the CDR3 is TGTGCCAGCAGCTTCTTAGCGGGGGACACCGGGGAGCTGTTTTTT. The gene calls are TRBV7-9 and TRBJ2-2, with 9 bases fitting TRBD2. CDR1 and CDR2 (germline): SEHNR, FQNEAQ (reference sequence). CDR3 size: 15 residues. V shed 3 bases, J shed 3 bases, and the junction held 2 bases outside the gene matches.

The genes are TRBV7-2 and TRBJ1-3; a possible D gene is TRBD1 (5 bases). Per germline, CDR1 SGHTA and CDR2 FQGNSA. The CDR3 runs to 13 residues. Trimming took off 0 bases at V and 7 bases at J, with 7 bases between the two ends. The CDR3 nucleotides read TGTGCCAGCAGCTTAGCAGGGGTTAACACCATATATTTT. The encoded protein is CASSLAGVNTIYF.

This clone occurred many times. The rearrangement joins TRBV2 to TRBJ2-3; TRBD2 is a possible D gene (5 bases). The V gene lost 3 bases and the J gene lost 4 bases, with 8 bases spanning the gap. This CDR3 contains 13 residues. Germline V CDR1 and CDR2: SNHLY, FYNNEI. The CDR3 protein is CASSDTAADTQYF. CDR3 coding DNA: TGTGCCAGCAGTGATACAGCGGCAGATACGCAGTATTTT.

This clone was found a few times. The genes are TRBV7-9 and TRBJ2-5; the match to TRBD2 covers 11 bases. Germline CDR1 is SEHNR and CDR2 is FQNEAQ (reference sequence). The CDR3 totals 15 residues. V lost 4 bases and J lost 0; bases outside the gene matches: 1. The CDR3 nucleotides read TGTGCCAGCAGCTCGGGACTAGCGGACCAAGAGACCCAGTACTTC. Protein product: CASSSGLADQETQYF.

This clone was counted ten times or more. The rearrangement links TRBV28 to TRBJ2-7; maybe TRBD2 (6 bases). Germline lookup yields CDR1 MDHEN and CDR2 SYDVKM. The ends were cut back, 5 bases at V and 4 bases at J, with 12 bases in the middle. CDR3 size: 13 residues. CDR3 coding DNA: TGTGCCAGCAGTCTGACTAGTCGGTACGAGCAGTACTTC. Residues: CASSLTSRYEQYF.

This chain joins TRBV28 and TRBJ2-7; 8 bases are a match to TRBD1. The CDR3 loop spans 16 amino acids. V was clipped by 6 bases and J by 3 bases; unmatched bases: 13. In germline, CDR1 is MDHEN, CDR2 SYDVKM. The CDR3 DNA reads as TGTGCCAGCAGAGTCGAAGGGGACAGGAAATACTACGAGCAGTACTTC. Residues: CASRVEGDRKYYEQYF.